The T cell receptor beta chain described here comes from a study of patients and donors after allogeneic stem cell transplantation. TCRdb re-analysed the RT-PCR reads in MiXCR, keeping a single row per CDR3 protein. The sample lists hundreds of thousands of distinct CDR3 sequences, roughly 16% occurring once. The source material was blood, either unsorted or a sorted T cell fraction (not recorded which). This receptor was obtained from a human donor who was either an allogeneic HSCT recipient or a stem cell or donor lymphocyte infusion donor (not recorded which). It is not recorded whose cells these are; they may come from a transplant donor.

Here the CDR3 reads CAWRAGVGGTEAFF. In DNA form, the CDR3 reads TGTGCCTGGAGAGCAGGGGTGGGGGGCACTGAAGCTTTCTTT. V gene TRBV30 combines with J gene TRBJ1-1; D may be TRBD1 (6 bases). In germline, CDR1 is GTSNPN, CDR2 SVGIG (reference sequence). Trimming stripped 3 bases from V and 4 bases from J, with 15 bases between. This CDR3 is built from 14 residues.